This passage covers 6 T cell receptor beta chains from one sample sequenced in a study of T cells after yellow fever vaccination. Each CDR3 protein is one row after TCRdb ran MiXCR on the 5' RACE reads. The sample has a few hundred thousand distinct CDR3 sequences; 8% to 10% are singletons. This sample comprised PBMCs, obtained on the day of the first yellow fever vaccination. The receptors were sampled from a man aged 18 to 35 who received the YFV17D yellow fever vaccine.

The chain is built from TRBV9 and TRBJ2-7; D perhaps matches TRBD2 (5 bases). The CDR3 has 14 residues. Germline loops: CDR1 SGDLS, CDR2 YYNGEE. V shed 6 bases and J shed 5 bases, with 18 bases lying between them. CDR3 sequence reads: CASMWRAFRHEQYF. CDR3 DNA sequence: TGTGCCAGCATGTGGCGGGCCTTCAGGCACGAGCAGTACTTC.

This clonotype was seen at least ten times. The V and J genes are TRBV27 and TRBJ2-3; D is perhaps TRBD2 (7 bases). CDR3 length: 16 amino acids. The germline V gene has CDR1 MNHEY and CDR2 SMNVEV (reference sequence). The ends were cut back, 3 bases at V and 5 bases at J, with 18 bases in the middle. In DNA, the CDR3 is TGTGCCAGCAGTTTTTGGGGGGGCAAGCTAGGAGATACGCAGTATTTT. The encoded protein is CASSFWGGKLGDTQYF.

This clonotype was observed many times. This sequence joins TRBV12-3 or TRBV12-4 and TRBJ2-7; D unresolved. Trimming pared 1 base from V and 0 bases from J, leaving 10 bases between. There are 15 residues in the CDR3. The DNA of the CDR3 is TGTGCCAGCAGTTTAGGGGCCGGTAGCTCCTACGAGCAGTACGTC. This gives the protein CASSLGAGSSYEQYV.

The V call is TRBV5-1, the J call TRBJ1-1, with D unresolved. The ends were cut back, 0 bases at V and 4 bases at J, with 7 bases in the middle. The germline V gene has CDR1 SGHRS and CDR2 YFSETQ. The CDR3 is 13 amino acids. The CDR3 DNA is TGCGCCAGCAGCTTGGCAGTCGGCACTGAAGCTTTCTTT. This codes for CASSLAVGTEAFF.

This clonotype was observed a handful of times. The V and J genes are TRBV20-1 and TRBJ2-3, with TRBD1 matching 9 bases. Germline V lookup: CDR1 DFQATT, CDR2 SNEGSKA (reference sequence). V lost 4 bases and J lost 2; bases outside the gene matches: 4. The CDR3 extends over 14 amino acids. The CDR3 DNA is TGCAGTGCTACCGGGACAGGGTACACAGATACGCAGTATTTT. The encoded protein is CSATGTGYTDTQYF.

In its sample, this clonotype was seen a few times. The genes are TRBV10-2 and TRBJ2-2, with D perhaps matching TRBD2 (6 bases). The V gene lost 3 bases and the J gene lost 0 bases, with 8 bases spanning the gap. CDR3 size: 15 residues. Germline V lookup: CDR1 WSHSY, CDR2 SAAADI. CDR3 in amino acids: CASSDGGSNTGELFF. In DNA, the CDR3 is TGCGCCAGCAGTGATGGGGGGTCGAACACCGGGGAGCTGTTTTTT.